Listed below are T cell receptor beta chains from one sample, sequenced in a study of control samples from healthy donors and cancer patients. Sequenced by immunoSEQ multiplex PCR; TCRdb stores in-frame clones only, minus some. The sample gives approximately 170,000 clones, 85% to 90% of which show up once; around 5.1% is in the top ten. Sequencing was carried out using blood. These receptors came from a woman aged 25 to 39 in good health. Each CDR3 is given with its conserved first and last residue. The order of the fields is J gene, D gene, V gene, CDR3 DNA, CDR3 protein. D genes are given only for firm matches.

>TRBJ2-2|NA|TRBV5-1
TGCGCCAGCAGCCTCTCCACAGGAGGGTTGAACACCGGGGAGCTGTTTTTT
CASSLSTGGLNTGELFF
>TRBJ2-1|TRBD1|TRBV27
TGTGCCAGCAGTCCCTTTGGGGACAGGAACAATGAGCAGTTCTTC
CASSPFGDRNNEQFF
>TRBJ2-2|NA|TRBV10-2
TGCGCCAGCAGCGCAGGGGCCGGGGAGCTGTTTTTT
CASSAGAGELFF
>TRBJ1-2|TRBD1|TRBV5-4
TGTGCCAGCAGCTTGGGGCCTGGACAGGGCGACTTTGGCTACACCTTC
CASSLGPGQGDFGYTF
>TRBJ2-2|TRBD1|TRBV9
TGTGCCAGCAGCAGCCGCGGACAGGGAGGAGCCGGGGAACTGTTTTTT
CASSSRGQGGAGELFF
>TRBJ1-1|NA|TRBV6-4
TGTGCCAGCAGTGACGATAGGAGTAGAGCTTTCTTT
CASSDDRSRAFF
>TRBJ1-1|NA|TRBV7-9
TGTGCCAGCAGCGTCGGAGGGACTGAAGCTTTCTTT
CASSVGGTEAFF
>TRBJ2-2|NA|TRBV12-3/TRBV12-4
TGTGCCAGCAGCCCAAGAAACACCGGGGAGCTGTTTTTT
CASSPRNTGELFF
>TRBJ2-5|TRBD1|TRBV10-1
TGCGCCAGCAGTGAAGGGACAGGGAGCGAGACCCAGTACTTC
CASSEGTGSETQYF
>TRBJ2-1|NA|TRBV6-5
TGTGCCAGCAGTTACGGGGGGCCTGGCGAGCAGTTCTTC
CASSYGGPGEQFF
>TRBJ1-2|NA|TRBV10-1
TGCGCCAGCAGTGCTACACAGGTCCCTAACTATGGCTACACCTTC
CASSATQVPNYGYTF
>TRBJ2-5|NA|TRBV18
TGTGCCAGCTCACCAGACCGGAAAGAGACCCAGTACTTC
CASSPDRKETQYF
>TRBJ1-3|TRBD1|TRBV5-1
TGCGCCAGCAGCTTGGCGCAGGGGGTCTCTGGAAACACCATATATTTT
CASSLAQGVSGNTIYF
>TRBJ2-3|NA|TRBV6-5
TGTGCCAGCAGTTCCCCAACAGGAAGCACAGATACGCAGTATTTT
CASSSPTGSTDTQYF
>TRBJ2-3|NA|TRBV5-1
TGCGCCAGCAGCTTGACAACAGATACGCAGTATTTT
CASSLTTDTQYF